This T cell receptor (beta chain) originates from a study of blood T cell repertoires in COVID-19. Across the study: Some COVID-19 samples were acute and others convalescent; all came from the United States, Italy and Spain. The cDNA or gDNA used as material had been derived from T cells, B-cell-depleted T cells, or PBMCs.

The CDR3 extends over 15 amino acids. Trimming took 4 bases from V and 7 from J; bases not matched to a gene: 9. The germline gives CDR1 SGHNT, CDR2 YYREEE (reference sequence). This clone has just one count. Original handling: The assay estimated nucleated cells by amplifying reference gene primers. Assay used: immunoSEQ multiplex PCR; TCRdb lists only in-frame clones, some missing. For V, J and clone size, that table is used; D and trimming come from the DNA. The data show roughly 220,000 clones, with more than 75% seen just once and more than 2.5% held by the top ten. The source material was peripheral blood. The receptor's source is a man aged 55 to 70 with acute or convalescent COVID-19. The J gene is TRBJ2-1, the V gene TRBV5-4, with 9 bases aligning to TRBD1. The CDR3 loop is CASSRGDREGNEQFF. The CDR3 coding sequence is TGTGCCAGCAGCCGCGGGGACAGGGAGGGAAATGAGCAGTTCTTC.